Below are 16 T cell receptor beta chains sequenced from a single sample in a study of cytomegalovirus exposure and HLA in healthy donors. 60 Vbeta and 13 Jbeta primers were used in PCR. Clones were read by immunoSEQ multiplex PCR, and TCRdb kept only the in-frame ones, dropping some. The table includes around 97,000 clones, around 76% detected once. The sample was PBMCs. These receptors all stem from a woman in her late teens or twenties in good health and CMV-seropositive.

The chain has TRBV13 and TRBJ2-5; unclear D gene. The J call may be faulty, since TRBJ2-7 better matches the DNA end. The germline CDR1 and CDR2 sequences are PRHDT and FYEKMQ (reference sequence). This CDR3 has 12 amino acids. In DNA, the CDR3 is TGTGCCAGCAGCTTAGGGTCCTACGAGCAGTACTTC. It is translated as CASSLGSYEQYF.

The rearrangement uses TRBV11-2 and TRBJ1-5; TRBD1 agrees at 7 bases. Germline V gives CDR1 SGHAT, CDR2 FQNNGV. CDR3 size: 15 residues. V trimming: 3 bases; J trimming: 11 bases; junction bases outside the gene matches: 13. CDR3 residues: CASSLDRSVGSAQHF. The CDR3 DNA is TGTGCCAGCAGCTTGGACAGGTCAGTTGGCTCGGCCCAGCATTTT.

The CDR3 protein is CASTNPRGSNTEAFF. CDR3 coding DNA: TGTGCCAGTACCAACCCCAGGGGGTCGAACACTGAAGCTTTCTTT. The chain combines TRBV19 with TRBJ1-1, with TRBD1 matching 7 bases. The CDR3 length is 15 residues. J gave up 1 base and V 7 bases, and 9 bases lay outside the gene matches. In germline, CDR1 is LNHDA, CDR2 SQIVND (reference sequence).

CDR3 DNA sequence: TGTGCCAGCAGTGATAACAGGGCGCGAGGCTACACCTTC. Its protein product is CASSDNRARGYTF. The rearrangement uses TRBV25-1 and TRBJ1-2, with D perhaps TRBD1 (6 bases). The CDR3 length is 13 residues. V was cut by 3 bases and J by 8 bases, with 13 bases left in between. Germline V lookup: CDR1 MGHDK, CDR2 SYGVNS.

The chain recombines TRBV2 with TRBJ2-2, with TRBD1 as a possible D gene (6 bases). CDR1 and CDR2 (germline): SNHLY, FYNNEI. The CDR3 totals 16 residues. Trimming took off 3 bases at V and 5 bases at J, with 16 bases between the two ends. CDR3 bases: TGTGCCAGCAGTGAGGGGGCGGCTTCGAGGACCGGGGAGCTGTTTTTT. Residues: CASSEGAASRTGELFF.

The chain is built from TRBV28 and TRBJ1-1; no clear D. V was pared by 7 bases and J by 4 bases, with 7 bases between. The CDR3 covers 11 residues. The germline V gene has CDR1 MDHEN and CDR2 SYDVKM. This CDR3 is CASTSTTEAFF. CDR3 nucleotides: TGTGCCAGCACCAGTACCACTGAAGCTTTCTTT.

This clone was counted only a few times. The J gene is TRBJ2-6, the V gene TRBV4-3; D unclear. Germline assignment: CDR1 LGHNA and CDR2 YSLEER. The CDR3 contains 17 residues. The germline V and J ends were trimmed by 1 base and 1 base, with 11 bases remaining between them. The CDR3 loop reads CASSQVESSSGANVLTF. CDR3 DNA: TGCGCCAGCAGCCAAGTTGAGAGTTCTTCTGGGGCCAACGTCCTGACTTTC.

The chain combines TRBV14 with TRBJ1-4; tentative D call: TRBD1 (5 bases). This CDR3 has 15 amino acids. The germline V gene has CDR1 SGHDN and CDR2 FVKESK. Trimming shortened V by 2 bases and J by 7 bases, and 14 bases separated the two germline ends. The CDR3, as DNA: TGTGCCAGCAGCCAATACCAGGGTTTTAGTGAAAAACTGTTTTTT. This sequence encodes CASSQYQGFSEKLFF. Full variable domain (missing parts from reference TRBV14 and TRBJ1-4): EAGVTQFPSHSVIEKGQTVTLRCDPISGHDNLYWYRRVMGKEIKFLLHFVKESKQDESGMPNNRFLAERTGGTYSTLKVQPAELEDSGVYFCASSQYQGFSEKLFFGSGTQLSVL.

The chain is built from TRBV9 and TRBJ2-5; D is possibly TRBD2 (7 bases). CDR3 length equals 17 residues. Trimming shortened V by 4 bases and J by 5 bases, and 24 bases separated the two germline ends. Germline loops: CDR1 SGDLS, CDR2 YYNGEE. The chain's CDR3 is CASSYLGGGGAVETQYF. In DNA form, the CDR3 reads TGTGCCAGCAGCTACCTAGGGGGTGGGGGGGCGGTCGAGACCCAGTACTTC.

A few counts support this clone. This sequence joins TRBV7-9 and TRBJ2-1, with D perhaps TRBD2 (5 bases). V lost 10 bases to trimming and J lost 0 bases, with 10 bases between them. This CDR3 region has 13 residues. Per germline, CDR1 SEHNR and CDR2 FQNEAQ (reference sequence). The CDR3 DNA is TGTGCCACCTTGGAGGACTCCTACAATGAGCAGTTCTTC. It yields the protein CATLEDSYNEQFF. Based on the CDR3 plus reference TRBV7-9 and TRBJ2-1, the full variable domain is DTGVSQNPRHKITKRGQNVTFRCDPISEHNRLYWYRQTLGQGPEFLTYFQNEAQLEKSRLLSDRFSAERPKGSFSTLEIQRTEQGDSAMYLCATLEDSYNEQFFGPGTRLTVL.

The chain recombines TRBV27 with TRBJ2-5; D gene ambiguous. This CDR3 comprises 13 residues. V lost 3 bases and J 5 bases, leaving 10 bases between the germline ends. Germline V gene sequence: CDR1 MNHEY, CDR2 SMNVEV (reference sequence). In DNA, the CDR3 is TGTGCCAGCAGTTTTTTGAACGGGGAGACCCAGTACTTC. Residues: CASSFLNGETQYF.

This clone was seen a handful of times. This rearrangement joins TRBV18 to TRBJ2-4; D perhaps matches TRBD2 (5 bases). The germline V gene encodes CDR1 KGHSH and CDR2 LQKENI. The CDR3 is made up of 16 amino acids. Trimming cost V 0 bases and J 1 base, with 10 bases left between them. The CDR3 loop reads CASSPPGGLAKNIQYF. In DNA, the CDR3 is TGTGCCAGCTCACCACCGGGTGGACTTGCCAAAAACATTCAGTACTTC.

This clone has just one count. The chain has TRBV27 and TRBJ1-4; 7 nucleotides agree with TRBD1. The CDR3 runs 15 residues. CDR1 and CDR2 from the germline V gene are MNHEY and SMNVEV (reference sequence). The trim removed 3 bases at V and 2 bases at J, leaving 3 bases unmatched. CDR3 sequence reads: CASSFYRGTNEKLFF. As DNA, the CDR3 is TGTGCCAGCAGTTTTTACAGGGGTACTAATGAAAAACTGTTTTTT.

With respect to this clone: One junction end disagrees with the germline gene, perhaps due to a read error. The sample carries other DNA sequences with the same CDR3. This rearrangement joins TRBV5-5 to TRBJ1-1; D is undetermined. The CDR3 runs to 13 residues. Germline CDR1 SGHKS, CDR2 YYEKEE (reference sequence). The CDR3 sequence is CASSQLRNTEAFF. For the CDR3, the DNA is TGTGCCAGCAGCCAATTGCGGAACACTGAAGCCTTCTTT.

The chain employs TRBV5-1 and TRBJ2-7; D is unresolved. The V gene's germline CDR1 is SGHRS and CDR2 YFSETQ. CDR3 length equals 13 residues. V lost 3 bases, J lost 0 bases, and 7 bases lay in between. CDR3 amino acids: CASSSRSSYEQYF. The CDR3 DNA reads TGCGCCAGCAGCTCGCGGAGCTCCTACGAGCAGTACTTC.

This chain links TRBV12-5 with TRBJ2-3; D might be TRBD2 (6 bases). Germline V gene data show CDR1 as LGHNT and CDR2 as FRNRAP. The length of the CDR3 is 16 residues. V was shortened by 5 bases and J by 5 bases, with 20 bases between the two germline ends. This CDR3 is CASGPPGGAREDTQYF. CDR3 DNA sequence: TGTGCTAGTGGTCCGCCCGGCGGGGCCCGGGAAGATACGCAGTATTTT.